Below, 5 T cell receptor beta chains from the same sample are listed, as sequenced in a study of CD8 T cells in ankylosing spondylitis. TCRdb analysed the 5' RACE reads with MiXCR anew, one entry per CDR3 protein. The table includes fewer than 250,000 distinct CDR3 sequences, under 12% detected once. The source material was blood, either unsorted or a sorted T cell fraction (not recorded which). The receptors were gathered from a male donor with ankylosing spondylitis or in good health (not recorded which).

Notes on this clonotype: This may arise from a read error, as a much more abundant clone is one base away. The chain couples TRBV7-2 to TRBJ1-5; 9 nucleotides agree with TRBD1. CDR3 length: 15 residues. Germline V gene data show CDR1 as SGHTA and CDR2 as FQGNSA. Here the CDR3 DNA reads TGTGCCAGCAGCTTAGCGGGACAGGGTTATCAGCACCAGCATTTT. It translates to CASSLAGQGYQHQHF.

This clonotype was observed at least ten times. V and J are TRBV6-8 and TRBJ2-5; possible D gene TRBD2, 7 bases. Trimming pared 2 bases from V and 4 bases from J, leaving 20 bases between. The germline V gene encodes CDR1 MNHGY and CDR2 SAAAGT. The CDR3 has 17 amino acids. The CDR3 reads CASSYPAGRGRGETQYF. The CDR3 nucleotides are TGTGCCAGCAGTTACCCCGCGGGGAGGGGGAGAGGAGAGACCCAGTACTTC.

Only a few counts were recorded for this clonotype. The V and J genes are TRBV10-3 and TRBJ1-3; D gene ambiguous. Germline V lookup: CDR1 ENHRY, CDR2 SYGVKD. The CDR3 contains 14 residues. Trimming removed 2 bases at V and 4 bases at J, with 9 bases between. The CDR3 DNA reads TGTGCCATCAGTGAGATGGCTTCAGGAAACACCATATATTTT. Translating gives CAISEMASGNTIYF.

This clonotype came up many times. This chain links TRBV5-5 with TRBJ2-3; D is uncertain. The ends were cut back, 4 bases at V and 6 bases at J, with 9 bases in the middle. The CDR3 is 12 residues long. Germline V lookup: CDR1 SGHKS, CDR2 YYEKEE (reference sequence). Here the CDR3 reads CASSRRDDTQYF. CDR3 bases: TGTGCCAGCAGCCGCCGAGATGATACGCAGTATTTT.

This clonotype was found a few times. The CDR3 nucleotides read TGTGCCAGCTCACCACCGAATAGTCTAGCGGGAGACAATGAGCAGTTCTTC. It yields the protein CASSPPNSLAGDNEQFF. This chain uses TRBV18 with TRBJ2-1; 10 nucleotides match TRBD2. The CDR3 sequence is 17 residues long. The V and J ends lost 0 bases and 5 bases, in that order; junction bases with no gene match: 7. Germline lookup yields CDR1 KGHSH and CDR2 LQKENI.